This record concerns one T cell receptor beta chain sequence. The target antigen is unknown. V lost 1 base and J lost 9, with 7 bases in between. Germline CDR1 reads SGHTA; CDR2 reads FQGNSA. This CDR3 has 12 residues. RNA transcripts were the template, and TCR beta CDR3 regions were amplified from them. Scientists carried out first-round RT-PCR using HTBI primers and then a second-round multiplex PCR. Each CDR3 protein is one row after TCRdb ran MiXCR on the multiplex PCR reads. This sample has 230,000 or so distinct CDR3 sequences; roughly 50% occur once, and the top ten carry more than 45%. The source of the PBMCs was around 10 ml of fresh peripheral blood. This sample is drawn from a study of Graves' ophthalmopathy and Graves' hyperthyroidism. Study-level results: Among expanded thyroid clonotypes above 0.001 frequency, most also occurred in blood.

The TCR was taken from an adult man with Graves' ophthalmopathy. The sequencing sample was made of peripheral blood. The V gene is TRBV7-2, the J gene TRBJ1-5; D uncertain. The chain's CDR3 is CASSLGAGPQHF. In nucleotides, the CDR3 is TGTGCCAGCAGCTTAGGGGCAGGGCCCCAGCATTTT. Based on the CDR3 plus reference TRBV7-2 and TRBJ1-5, the full variable domain is GAGVSQSPSNKVTEKGKDVELRCDPISGHTALYWYRQSLGQGLEFLIYFQGNSAPDKSGLPSDRFSAERTGGSVSTLTIQRTQQEDSAVYLCASSLGAGPQHFGDGTRLSIL.